A single sample is the source of the 8 T cell receptor beta chains below, sequenced in a study of CDR3 diversity in severe acne. One entry per CDR3 protein, called by TCRdb with MiXCR from the PCR reads. The data show approximately 77,000 distinct CDR3 sequences, about 49% seen once. Material: blood. Receptors originate from a male donor with severe acne vulgaris.

This clonotype was found a few times. One junction end disagrees with the germline gene, perhaps due to a read error. The genes are TRBV5-4 and TRBJ2-5, with a weak D call TRBD1 (7 bases). The CDR3 is 15 residues long. Germline V gene lookup returns CDR1 SGHNT and CDR2 YYREEE (reference sequence). The CDR3 sequence: CASSRGTAGQETQYF. The CDR3 nucleotides read TGCGCCAGCAGCCGCGGGACAGCTGGACAAGAGACCCAGTACTTC.

In its sample, this clonotype ranks as medium-sized (0.01 to 0.1%). This chain uses TRBV6-5 with TRBJ2-7; no clear D gene. The germline V and J ends were trimmed by 0 bases and 3 bases, with 6 bases remaining between them. CDR1 is MNHEY and CDR2 is SVGAGI in the germline V gene. The CDR3 sequence is 13 residues long. CDR3 loop: CASSYSEFYEQYF. The CDR3 nucleotides read TGTGCCAGCAGTTACTCTGAGTTCTACGAGCAGTACTTC.

The chain links TRBV4-3 to TRBJ1-2; no clear D gene. The CDR3 sequence is 13 residues long. Deletions cut 0 bases from V and 7 bases from J, with 9 bases between. The germline V gene encodes CDR1 LGHNA and CDR2 YSLEER. Here the CDR3 reads CASSQDTLGGYTF. DNA for the CDR3: TGCGCCAGCAGCCAAGATACCCTAGGTGGCTACACCTTC.

The V gene is TRBV10-2, the J gene TRBJ1-2; tentative D call: TRBD1 (6 bases). Trimming pared 7 bases from V and 4 bases from J, leaving 10 bases between. Looked up from germline, CDR1 is WSHSY and CDR2 is SAAADI. The CDR3 has 12 amino acids. The CDR3 spells CASTEGGYGYTF. CDR3 coding DNA: TGCGCCAGCACCGAGGGGGGCTATGGCTACACCTTC.

Notes on this clonotype: At one end the junction does not follow the germline gene, possibly because of a read error. V and J are TRBV7-9 and TRBJ1-2; TRBD1 matches at 7 bases. CDR1 is SEHNR and CDR2 is FQNEAQ in the germline V gene (reference sequence). The CDR3 spans 16 residues. CDR3 loop: CASSSTGQQTNYGYTF. CDR3 coding DNA: TGCGCCAGCAGCAGTACGGGACAGCAGACTAACTATGGCTACACCTTC.

In this sample, this clonotype turned up many times. The chain links TRBV7-9 to TRBJ2-7; TRBD2 is a possible D gene (5 bases). Germline V gives CDR1 SEHNR, CDR2 FQNEAQ (reference sequence). The V and J ends lost 2 bases and 3 bases respectively, with 14 bases between them. CDR3 length: 15 amino acids. The CDR3 loop is CASSLQEAGGYEQYF. Written as DNA, the CDR3 is TGTGCCAGCAGCTTACAGGAGGCAGGAGGCTACGAGCAGTACTTC.

This clonotype has more than one count but fewer than ten. The chain combines TRBV15 with TRBJ2-7; D remains unclear. Germline V gene lookup returns CDR1 LNHNV and CDR2 YYDKDF (reference sequence). The CDR3 is 13 residues long. V lost 3 bases and J 5 bases, leaving 11 bases between the germline ends. The CDR3 protein is CATSSFDNNEQYF. The CDR3 region has the DNA TGTGCCACCAGCAGTTTTGACAACAACGAGCAGTACTTC. Complete variable domain (other parts from reference TRBV15 and TRBJ2-7): DAMVIQNPRYQVTQFGKPVTLSCSQTLNHNVMYWYQQKSSQAPKLLFHYYDKDFNNEADTPDNFQSRRPNTSFCFLDIRSPGLGDTAMYLCATSSFDNNEQYFGPGTRLTVT.

This clonotype was observed at least ten times. The genes are TRBV10-3 and TRBJ1-3; D is perhaps TRBD1 (6 bases). This CDR3 is 17 amino acids long. V was pared by 3 bases and J by 0 bases, with 15 bases between. Germline V gene sequence: CDR1 ENHRY, CDR2 SYGVKD. DNA of the CDR3: TGTGCCATCAGTGATCAACAGGGTTCCTTCTCTGGAAACACCATATATTTT. It translates to CAISDQQGSFSGNTIYF.